The clone carrying this TCR beta chain was seen more than once but under ten times. Its antigen is undetermined. Germline values: CDR1 ENHRY, CDR2 SYGVKD. The ends were cut back, 3 bases at V and 6 bases at J, with 21 bases in the middle. This CDR3 has 16 residues. This sample is part of a study of regulatory T cells in long-lasting Graves disease. Broader study findings: Persistent disease preferred TRBV28, TRBJ1-2 and TRBJ2-5; new disease, TRBV20-1 and TRBJ2-1.

The time point is: newly diagnosed GD, antithyroid drugs for less than 3 months. From PBMCs, RNA was extracted and then used to make the TCR library. Assembly of TCR beta libraries relied on iRepertoire HTBI primers together with Arm-PCR of CDR3 regions. TCRdb itself ran the multiplex PCR reads through MiXCR, one entry per CDR3 protein. The data contain 410,000 or so distinct CDR3 sequences, 15% of them singletons. These same records also appear under a second study, on T cells in Graves' hyperthyroidism and ophthalmopathy. That investigation notes: Clinical symptoms, serum thyroxine, TRAb, thyroid ultrasound and orbital computed tomography informed diagnoses. TCR CDR3 regions were first amplified by RT-PCR with HTBI primers. A 13 V-J model separated ophthalmopathy from stable hyperthyroidism.

The chain couples TRBV10-3 to TRBJ2-7, with D possibly matching TRBD1 (5 bases). Sequencing was performed on peripheral blood mononuclear cells (PBMCs), taken at new diagnosis, from a patient treated with antithyroid drugs. The receptor's source is a woman aged 25 to 39 with Graves disease. The CDR3 loop is CAISDYGQKGLGEQYF. The CDR3, as DNA: TGTGCCATCAGTGATTACGGACAAAAAGGCCTTGGCGAGCAGTACTTC.